This T cell receptor beta chain was found in a study of cytomegalovirus exposure and HLA in healthy donors. This clone appeared a single time. The CDR3 is 18 amino acids. Germline CDR1 is SGHNT and CDR2 is YYREEE (reference sequence). V was clipped by 0 bases and J by 0 bases; unmatched bases: 9. Use of 60 Vbeta and 13 Jbeta primers characterized the PCR. Clones were read by immunoSEQ multiplex PCR, and TCRdb kept only the in-frame ones, dropping some. The sample holds under 200,000 clones, approximately 80% seen once. Sequenced material: PBMCs. This receptor was obtained from a male donor in good health and CMV-seropositive. The chain uses TRBV5-4 and TRBJ2-3; TRBD2 matches 8 bases. The CDR3 nucleotides read TGTGCCAGCAGCTTGGGCCGGGGGGGAGCAATTAGCACAGATACGCAGTATTTT. Translated: CASSLGRGGAISTDTQYF.